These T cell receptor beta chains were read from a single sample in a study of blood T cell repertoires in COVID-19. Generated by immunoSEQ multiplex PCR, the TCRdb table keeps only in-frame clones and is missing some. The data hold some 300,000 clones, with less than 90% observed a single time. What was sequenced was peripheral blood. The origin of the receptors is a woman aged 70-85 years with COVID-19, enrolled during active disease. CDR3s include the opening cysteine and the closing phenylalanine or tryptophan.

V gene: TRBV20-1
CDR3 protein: CSASLADRGIGYTF

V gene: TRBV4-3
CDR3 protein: CASSQDEAPQNYGYTF

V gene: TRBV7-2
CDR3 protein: CASSLSSYNEQFF

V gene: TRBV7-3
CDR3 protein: CASSLRPDRPDGYTF

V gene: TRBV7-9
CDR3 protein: CASSDTGFSSLTEAFF

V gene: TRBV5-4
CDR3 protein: CASRFIGDRVPGYTF

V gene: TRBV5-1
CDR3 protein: CASIPTAGSNREQFF

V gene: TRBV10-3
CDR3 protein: CAISAQGPSSYNSPLHF

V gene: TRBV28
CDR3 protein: CASSLQGSPLHF

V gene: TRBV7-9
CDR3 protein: CASSSQGKESPLHF

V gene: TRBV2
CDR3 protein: CASSGIETTNEKLFF

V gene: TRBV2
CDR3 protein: CASSEAGVYEQYF

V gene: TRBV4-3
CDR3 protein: CASSQLAGGTYEQYF

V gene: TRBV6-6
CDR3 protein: CASSSGQGVYEQYF

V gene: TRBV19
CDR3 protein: CASSSGTGVRNTEAFF

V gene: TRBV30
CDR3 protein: CAWKRGYGNSPLHF

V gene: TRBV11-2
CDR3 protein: CASSLGPNYGYTF

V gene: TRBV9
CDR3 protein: CASSVENSGGFETQYF

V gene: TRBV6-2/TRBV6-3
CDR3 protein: CASSDGGPPRPQHF

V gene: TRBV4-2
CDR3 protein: CASSQKQGVSYNEQFF

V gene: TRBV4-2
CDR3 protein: CASSQVAESTDTQYF

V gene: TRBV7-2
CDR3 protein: CASRKGDLYEQYF

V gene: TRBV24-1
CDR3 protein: CALIFPRTFYNEQFF

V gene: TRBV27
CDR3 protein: CASRRLSEQFF

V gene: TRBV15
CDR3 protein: CATSRDVGAEGQYF

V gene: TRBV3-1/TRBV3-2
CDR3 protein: CASSQEEGGQETQYF

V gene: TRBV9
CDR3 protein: CASSVVGEGPTDTQYF

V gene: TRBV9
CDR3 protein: CASRPGGPTGELFF

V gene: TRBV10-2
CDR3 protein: CASSEFPGQGVGAEAFF

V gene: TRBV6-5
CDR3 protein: CASRMFTRNSPLHF

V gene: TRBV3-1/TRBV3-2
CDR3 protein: CASSLGQENEKLFF

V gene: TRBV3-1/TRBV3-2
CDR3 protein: CASSQDRFSYEQYF

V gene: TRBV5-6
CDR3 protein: CASYDQRGATYEQYF

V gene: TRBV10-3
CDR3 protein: CAISDPARTGGTYEQYF

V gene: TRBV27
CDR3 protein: CATGEWGEKLFF

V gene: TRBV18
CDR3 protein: CASSSQAHTEAFF